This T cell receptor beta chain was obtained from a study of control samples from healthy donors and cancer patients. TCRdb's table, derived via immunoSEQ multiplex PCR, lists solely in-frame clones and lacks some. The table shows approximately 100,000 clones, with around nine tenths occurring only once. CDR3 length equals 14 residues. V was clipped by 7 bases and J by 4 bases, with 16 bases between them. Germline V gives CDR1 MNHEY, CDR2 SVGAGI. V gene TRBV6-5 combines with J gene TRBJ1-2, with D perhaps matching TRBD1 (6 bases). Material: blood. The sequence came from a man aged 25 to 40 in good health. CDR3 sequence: CASTDSIGLYGYTF. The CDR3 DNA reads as TGTGCCAGCACGGACAGCATTGGACTCTATGGCTACACCTTC.